This T cell receptor (beta chain) is drawn from a study of cytomegalovirus exposure and HLA in healthy donors. Notes on the study in general: Associated with HLA alleles at 0.05 false discovery rate in a later analysis were about 17,000 TCR beta sequences. Rare TCR sequences dominated, though some public TCRs recurred in many donors. The majority of CMV-associated TCR beta chains were reported as apparently HLA-restricted in a later analysis.

From germline, CDR1 is LGHNA and CDR2 YSLEER. The CDR3 totals 17 residues. V trimming: 2 bases; J trimming: 2 bases; junction bases outside the gene matches: 10. Nominally healthy donors were sampled, though unrecorded immune exposures were likely. In the PCR, 60 Vbeta and 13 Jbeta primers were used. Using immunoSEQ multiplex PCR, the repertoire was profiled, and TCRdb retains in-frame clones only, with some absent. The table has about 83,000 clones, more than 80% seen once. As to this clone: The antigen is undetermined.

The TCR originated in a woman aged 25 to 39 in good health and CMV-seronegative. Sequencing input: PBMCs. The gene calls are TRBV4-3 and TRBJ2-3, with 7 bases matching TRBD2. CDR3 protein: CASSQRSGGSTTDTQYF. The CDR3 coding sequence is TGCGCCAGCAGCCAAAGATCGGGCGGGAGTACCACAGATACGCAGTATTTT.